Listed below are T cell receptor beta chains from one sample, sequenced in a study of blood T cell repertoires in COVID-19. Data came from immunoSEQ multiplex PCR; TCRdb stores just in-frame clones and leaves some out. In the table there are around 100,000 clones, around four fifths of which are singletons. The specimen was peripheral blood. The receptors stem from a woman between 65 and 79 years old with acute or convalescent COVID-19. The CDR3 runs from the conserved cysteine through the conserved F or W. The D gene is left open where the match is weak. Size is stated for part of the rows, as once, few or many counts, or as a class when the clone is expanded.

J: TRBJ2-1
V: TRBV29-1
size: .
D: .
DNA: TGCAGCGCCCCCAGGGACATACCCAACAATGAGCAGTTCTTC
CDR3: CSAPRDIPNNEQFF

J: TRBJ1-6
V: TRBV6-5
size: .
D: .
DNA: TGTGCCAGCAGGAGGGAGTTAAATTCACCCCTCCACTTT
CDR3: CASRRELNSPLHF

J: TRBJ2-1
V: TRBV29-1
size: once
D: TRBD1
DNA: TGCAGTGGACAGGGAGTGTACAATGAGCAGTTCTTC
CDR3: CSGQGVYNEQFF

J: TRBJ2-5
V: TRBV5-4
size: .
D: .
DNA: TGTGCCAGCAGCTTGGCCCTAATAGAGACCCAGTACTTC
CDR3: CASSLALIETQYF

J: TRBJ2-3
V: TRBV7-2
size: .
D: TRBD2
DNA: TGTGCCAGCAGCTTAAGGCCCAGCGGGGCGGTAGATACGCAGTATTTT
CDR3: CASSLRPSGAVDTQYF

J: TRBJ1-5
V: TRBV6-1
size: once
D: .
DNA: TGTGCCAGCAGTGAATCAGGATCCAGTCAGCCCCAGCATTTT
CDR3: CASSESGSSQPQHF

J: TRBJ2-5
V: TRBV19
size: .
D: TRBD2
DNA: TGTGCCAGTAGTACGGGAGCGGGGGAAGAGACCCAGTACTTC
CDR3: CASSTGAGEETQYF

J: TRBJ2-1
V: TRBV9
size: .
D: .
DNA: TGTGCCAGCAGTGAGTCTAAAAATGAGCAGTTCTTC
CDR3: CASSESKNEQFF

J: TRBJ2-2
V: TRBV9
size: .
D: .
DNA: TGTGCCAGCAGCCCACGACAGAACACCGGGGAGCTGTTTTTT
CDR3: CASSPRQNTGELFF

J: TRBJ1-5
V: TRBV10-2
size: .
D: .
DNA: TGCGCCAGCAGTGATGACACATATCAGCCCCAGCATTTT
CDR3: CASSDDTYQPQHF

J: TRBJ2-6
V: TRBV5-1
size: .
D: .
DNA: TGCGCCAGCAGCTTGGTGCAACACTCTGGGGCCAACGTCCTGACTTTC
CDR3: CASSLVQHSGANVLTF

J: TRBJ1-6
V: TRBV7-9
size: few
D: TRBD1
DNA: TGTGCCAGCAGCTTAGGGGGACAGGAGCGGTCACCCCTCCACTTT
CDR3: CASSLGGQERSPLHF

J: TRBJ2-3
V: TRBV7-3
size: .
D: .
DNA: TGTGCCAGCAGCTCCAATCCTGCGTATACGCAGTATTTT
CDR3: CASSSNPAYTQYF

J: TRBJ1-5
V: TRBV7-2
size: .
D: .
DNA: TGTGCCAGCAGCTTACGTCGGGGGCAGCCCCAGCATTTT
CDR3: CASSLRRGQPQHF

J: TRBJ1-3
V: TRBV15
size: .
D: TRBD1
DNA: TGTGCCACCAGCAGGGCCGGGACAGCTGGAAACACCATATATTTT
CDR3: CATSRAGTAGNTIYF

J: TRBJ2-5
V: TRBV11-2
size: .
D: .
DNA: TGTGCCAGCAGGCCCCCGGGACAAGAGACCCAGTACTTC
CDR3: CASRPPGQETQYF

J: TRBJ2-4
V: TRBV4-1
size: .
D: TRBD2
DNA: TGCGCCAGCAGCCTTGGGACTAGCGGGGGGTCCGAGTACATTCAGTACTTC
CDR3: CASSLGTSGGSEYIQYF

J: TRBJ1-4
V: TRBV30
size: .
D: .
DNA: TGTGCCTGGAGCGCGGGCAGGGGAGGGCGTGAAAAACTGTTTTTT
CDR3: CAWSAGRGGREKLFF

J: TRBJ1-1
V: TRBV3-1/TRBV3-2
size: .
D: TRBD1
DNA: TGTGCCAGCAGCCAAGGGGACAGGGGCACTGAAGCTTTCTTT
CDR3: CASSQGDRGTEAFF

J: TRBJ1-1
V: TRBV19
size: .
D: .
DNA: TGTGCCAGTAGTATAGGGGAGCACCGCTGGGAAGCTTTCTTT
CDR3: CASSIGEHRWEAFF